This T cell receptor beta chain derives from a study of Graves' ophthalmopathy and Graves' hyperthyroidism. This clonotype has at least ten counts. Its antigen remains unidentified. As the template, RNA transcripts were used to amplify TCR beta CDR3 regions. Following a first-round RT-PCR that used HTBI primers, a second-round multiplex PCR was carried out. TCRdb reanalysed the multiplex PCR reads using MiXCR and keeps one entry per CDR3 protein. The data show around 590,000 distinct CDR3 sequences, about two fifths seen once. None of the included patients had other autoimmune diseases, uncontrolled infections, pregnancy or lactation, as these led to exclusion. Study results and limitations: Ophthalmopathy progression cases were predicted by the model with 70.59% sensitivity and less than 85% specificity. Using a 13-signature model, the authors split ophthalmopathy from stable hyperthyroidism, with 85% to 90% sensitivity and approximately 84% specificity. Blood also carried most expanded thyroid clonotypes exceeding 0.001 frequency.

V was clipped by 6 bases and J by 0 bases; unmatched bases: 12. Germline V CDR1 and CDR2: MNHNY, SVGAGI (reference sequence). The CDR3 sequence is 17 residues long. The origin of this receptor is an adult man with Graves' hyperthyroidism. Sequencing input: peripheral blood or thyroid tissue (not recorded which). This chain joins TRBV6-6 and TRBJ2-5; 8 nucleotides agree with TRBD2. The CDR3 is CASSRPQLAVYQETQYF. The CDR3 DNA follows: TGTGCCAGCAGCAGACCGCAACTAGCGGTGTACCAAGAGACCCAGTACTTC.